This T cell receptor (beta chain) was documented in a study of T cell clones after liver transplantation. Study details: TCRbeta sequencing after a pre-transplant mixed lymphocyte reaction identified graft-donor-reactive clones, later tracked in post-transplant blood. Whole-study findings and limits: Graft donor-reactive T cells possibly entered the graft instead of undergoing deletion. Post-transplant time points were not standardized, so conclusions are preliminary. Low donor cell numbers restricted donor-reactive repertoire measurement in a couple of subjects.

V was clipped by 4 bases and J by 2 bases; unmatched bases: 5. Looked up from germline, CDR1 is SGHRS and CDR2 is YFSETQ. This CDR3 has 14 amino acids. Turning to this clone: Its antigen is undetermined.

Produced via immunoSEQ multiplex PCR; TCRdb's table is partial and in-frame only. Among some 120,000 clones, just over 90% were seen once, and the ten largest hold 0.75% to 0.85%. The source is a human patient who received a liver transplant. The T cells may partly be graft donor cells. The genes are TRBV5-1 and TRBJ2-7, with 8 bases lining up with TRBD1. The source was CD4+ T cells from blood, collected 12 months after liver transplant. In nucleotides, the CDR3 is TGCGCCAGCAGCCTCAGGACAGGGACCTACGAGCAGTACTTC. Translated: CASSLRTGTYEQYF.